These T cell receptor beta chains were read from a single sample in a study of cytomegalovirus exposure and HLA in healthy donors. Libraries were prepared by immunoSEQ multiplex PCR; TCRdb keeps only in-frame clonotypes and omits some of them. Among 140,000 or so clones, about 80% were seen once, and the ten largest hold about 2.2%. The source material was PBMCs. The source of these receptors is a woman aged 18-30 years in good health and CMV-seropositive. The CDR3 runs from the conserved cysteine through the conserved F or W.

v_call: TRBV4-3
cdr3_aa: CASSQARTTGNSYEQYF

v_call: TRBV5-1
cdr3_aa: CASNRDRGSETQYF

v_call: TRBV5-4
cdr3_aa: CASSSGQAETQYF

v_call: TRBV9
cdr3_aa: CASSAQGARSEKLFF

v_call: TRBV6-7
cdr3_aa: CASSYLLGQDRMETQYF

v_call: TRBV25-1
cdr3_aa: CASSEFGGSGNQPQHF

v_call: TRBV6-5
cdr3_aa: CASRGGADTYEQYF

v_call: TRBV4-1
cdr3_aa: CASSRGDSNEQFF

v_call: TRBV4-1
cdr3_aa: CASSENRVSGANVLTF

v_call: TRBV2
cdr3_aa: CASRRRGKNTEAFF

v_call: TRBV28
cdr3_aa: CASKDRGASGANVLTF

v_call: TRBV7-6
cdr3_aa: CASSSRGLGTGELFF

v_call: TRBV7-2
cdr3_aa: CASSLGQNTEAFF

v_call: TRBV20-1
cdr3_aa: CTLSQNGYTF

v_call: TRBV7-9
cdr3_aa: CASSPLAGGEGTQYF

v_call: TRBV7-2
cdr3_aa: CASSLVQGVWSGRTEAFF

v_call: TRBV5-4
cdr3_aa: CASSFANYEQYF

v_call: TRBV7-2
cdr3_aa: CASSPQLSGNTIYF

v_call: TRBV7-2
cdr3_aa: CASSPWPGQTTLGANVLTF

v_call: TRBV6-1
cdr3_aa: CASRRDRGTGELFF

v_call: TRBV7-2
cdr3_aa: CASNDRKISYEQYF

v_call: TRBV2
cdr3_aa: CASRLGGGYSTDTQYF

v_call: TRBV30
cdr3_aa: CAWSPFAGTINTGELFF

v_call: TRBV11-2
cdr3_aa: CASSLDWVAGNYNEQFF

v_call: TRBV19
cdr3_aa: CASRTRDRAPEAFF

v_call: TRBV10-1
cdr3_aa: CASSPGATGGQYF

v_call: TRBV6-4
cdr3_aa: CASSDSTSGPTDTQYF

v_call: TRBV7-7
cdr3_aa: CASSLDPSQPQHF

v_call: TRBV6-1
cdr3_aa: CASSGQGTEAFF

v_call: TRBV7-9
cdr3_aa: CASSLSSNYGYTF